This is a list of T cell receptor beta chains from one sample in a study of blood T cell repertoires in COVID-19. Using immunoSEQ multiplex PCR, the repertoire was profiled, and TCRdb retains in-frame clones only, with some absent. The table shows around 97,000 clones, with roughly 87% occurring only once. Sequencing was carried out using peripheral blood. The receptors shown here come from a human donor in a cohort sampled during active COVID-19. CDR3s include the opening cysteine and the closing phenylalanine or tryptophan. A D gene is named only where the DNA matches it firmly. Where a row states a size, it is once, few, many or the class of an expanded clone; other rows omit it.

cdr3_aa: CAITNREGGTEAFF
cdr3_nt: TGTGCCATCACAAACAGGGAGGGGGGCACTGAAGCTTTCTTT
clone_size: .
j_call: TRBJ1-1
v_call: TRBV10-3
d_call: .

cdr3_aa: CASSVGTSGSQETQYF
cdr3_nt: TGTGCCAGCAGCGTGGGGACTAGCGGGAGTCAGGAGACCCAGTACTTC
clone_size: .
j_call: TRBJ2-5
v_call: TRBV9
d_call: TRBD2

cdr3_aa: CASSFLREGADTQYF
cdr3_nt: TGTGCCAGCTCATTTCTTCGGGAGGGGGCAGATACGCAGTATTTT
clone_size: .
j_call: TRBJ2-3
v_call: TRBV18
d_call: TRBD2

cdr3_aa: CASSQDPGLLNTEAFF
cdr3_nt: TGCGCCAGCAGCCAAGATCCGGGACTTTTAAACACTGAAGCTTTCTTT
clone_size: .
j_call: TRBJ1-1
v_call: TRBV4-1
d_call: .

cdr3_aa: CASSLSGRADDNEQFF
cdr3_nt: TGTGCCAGCAGCTTAAGCGGGAGAGCTGACGACAATGAGCAGTTCTTC
clone_size: .
j_call: TRBJ2-1
v_call: TRBV7-9
d_call: TRBD2

cdr3_aa: CASKWPTGSQPQHF
cdr3_nt: TGTGCCAGCAAGTGGCCGACAGGTAGTCAGCCCCAGCATTTT
clone_size: .
j_call: TRBJ1-5
v_call: TRBV2
d_call: .

cdr3_aa: CASSLWGNNQPQHF
cdr3_nt: TGTGCCAGCAGCCTATGGGGCAACAATCAGCCCCAGCATTTT
clone_size: .
j_call: TRBJ1-5
v_call: TRBV28
d_call: .

cdr3_aa: CASSLESTGNYGYTF
cdr3_nt: TGTGCCAGTAGTTTGGAATCGACAGGGAACTATGGCTACACCTTC
clone_size: .
j_call: TRBJ1-2
v_call: TRBV19
d_call: TRBD1

cdr3_aa: CAISESFGGLGTGELFF
cdr3_nt: TGTGCCATCAGTGAGAGTTTCGGGGGGCTAGGGACCGGGGAGCTGTTTTTT
clone_size: .
j_call: TRBJ2-2
v_call: TRBV10-3
d_call: .

cdr3_aa: CASSLGGSGNTIYF
cdr3_nt: TGTGCCAGCAGCTTAGGAGGCTCTGGAAACACCATATATTTT
clone_size: many
j_call: TRBJ1-3
v_call: TRBV7-8
d_call: .

cdr3_aa: CASRTQGIYQPQHF
cdr3_nt: TGTGCCAGCCGAACCCAGGGGATTTATCAGCCCCAGCATTTT
clone_size: .
j_call: TRBJ1-5
v_call: TRBV28
d_call: .

cdr3_aa: CASSPTTGGPFGELFF
cdr3_nt: TGTGCCAGCAGCCCGACCACGGGGGGGCCCTTCGGGGAGCTGTTTTTT
clone_size: once
j_call: TRBJ2-2
v_call: TRBV11-3
d_call: TRBD2

cdr3_aa: CASSATGTGLYGYTF
cdr3_nt: TGTGCCAGCAGCGCTACCGGGACAGGGCTTTATGGCTACACCTTC
clone_size: .
j_call: TRBJ1-2
v_call: TRBV5-4
d_call: TRBD1

cdr3_aa: CASRRSGRAYNSPLHF
cdr3_nt: TGTGCCAGCAGAAGAAGCGGGAGGGCCTATAATTCACCCCTCCACTTT
clone_size: .
j_call: TRBJ1-6
v_call: TRBV28
d_call: .

cdr3_aa: CSASYRGGYTF
cdr3_nt: TGCAGTGCTAGTTACAGGGGTGGCTACACCTTC
clone_size: .
j_call: TRBJ1-2
v_call: TRBV20-1
d_call: TRBD1

cdr3_aa: CASSLQDTQYF
cdr3_nt: TGCGCCAGCAGCTTGCAAGATACGCAGTATTTT
clone_size: .
j_call: TRBJ2-3
v_call: TRBV5-1
d_call: .

cdr3_aa: CASSQATGWDNSPLHF
cdr3_nt: TGCGCCAGCAGCCAAGCCACAGGATGGGATAATTCACCCCTCCACTTT
clone_size: .
j_call: TRBJ1-6
v_call: TRBV4-1
d_call: .

cdr3_aa: CASRPTGGHNNQPQHF
cdr3_nt: TGTGCCAGCAGACCCACAGGGGGCCATAACAATCAGCCCCAGCATTTT
clone_size: .
j_call: TRBJ1-5
v_call: TRBV27
d_call: TRBD1

cdr3_aa: CASSLDPGRALLNTEAFF
cdr3_nt: TGCGCCAGCAGCTTGGATCCGGGCAGGGCCCTCCTGAACACTGAAGCTTTCTTT
clone_size: .
j_call: TRBJ1-1
v_call: TRBV5-1
d_call: .

cdr3_aa: CASIQLGEDTQYF
cdr3_nt: TGTGCCAGCATCCAGCTAGGTGAAGATACGCAGTATTTT
clone_size: .
j_call: TRBJ2-3
v_call: TRBV6-5
d_call: .

cdr3_aa: CASSLGGSNTEAFF
cdr3_nt: TGTGCCAGCAGCTTAGGAGGGTCGAACACTGAAGCTTTCTTT
clone_size: .
j_call: TRBJ1-1
v_call: TRBV7-9
d_call: .

cdr3_aa: CASSLDVGQPYNEQFF
cdr3_nt: TGTGCCAGCAGCTTAGACGTGGGACAGCCCTACAATGAGCAGTTCTTC
clone_size: .
j_call: TRBJ2-1
v_call: TRBV11-3
d_call: TRBD1

cdr3_aa: CASSPPGQGLPDTQYF
cdr3_nt: TGTGCCAGCTCACCACCCGGACAGGGGTTGCCAGATACGCAGTATTTT
clone_size: .
j_call: TRBJ2-3
v_call: TRBV18
d_call: TRBD1

cdr3_aa: CASSLTGDYGYTF
cdr3_nt: TGTGCCAGCAGTTTGACAGGGGACTATGGCTACACCTTC
clone_size: .
j_call: TRBJ1-2
v_call: TRBV28
d_call: TRBD1